In this sample, the clone carrying this T cell receptor beta chain turned up once. The antigen remains unidentified. Amplification used 60 Vbeta primers and 13 Jbeta primers. TCRdb's table, derived via immunoSEQ multiplex PCR, lists solely in-frame clones and lacks some. This table has about 110,000 clones, more than 9.5% appearing once. These data originate in a study of cytomegalovirus exposure and HLA in healthy donors. Study outcomes and limitations: Based on reports, TCR beta sequences accurately predicted HLA-A and HLA-B alleles for most subjects. The authors considered a cluster of highly shared sequence variants likely to be a sequencing artifact. Association of a missense DCLRE1C variant with TCR beta V- and J-gene trimming was reported in a later analysis.

The germline V gene has CDR1 KGHSH and CDR2 LQKENI. There are 14 residues in the CDR3. V was trimmed by 0 bases and J by 1 base, leaving 3 bases between them. The TCR sequence derives from a man aged 35-49 years in good health and CMV-seropositive. The gene calls are TRBV18 and TRBJ2-2; D call uncertain. The sequenced sample consisted of PBMCs. The CDR3 is CASSPPRNTGELFF. The CDR3 nucleotides are TGTGCCAGCTCACCACCGCGGAACACCGGGGAGCTGTTTTTT. Filled out from reference TRBV18 and TRBJ2-2, the complete variable domain reads NAGVMQNPRHLVRRRGQEARLRCSPMKGHSHVYWYRQLPEEGLKFMVYLQKENIIDESGMPKERFSAEFPKEGPSILRIQQVVRGDSAAYFCASSPPRNTGELFFGEGSRLTVL.